The source of this T cell receptor beta chain is a study of breast tumors, draining lymph nodes, adjacent tissues. General study findings and limits: Luminal-like breast cancer showed significantly greater tumor-nontumor repertoire similarity than basal-like breast cancer did. Tumor TCR diversity was below lymph nodes but above nontumor tissue. Data only fit, rather than demonstrated, lymph node origin of most tumor T cells. Data fit most tumor T cells coming from lymph node, expanding in tumor.

From the multiplex PCR reads, TCRdb called clonotypes with MiXCR, one entry per CDR3 protein. Seen here are 200,000 to 250,000 distinct CDR3 sequences, around 34% observed once, and the top ten hold roughly 3.5%. Points on this clonotype: Its antigen is currently unknown. A much larger clonotype is one base distant, so this may be a read error.

Axillary draining lymph nodes of breast cancer patients supplied the node samples. The sequence derives from a female donor with breast cancer. Some clones in this sample may be carry-over from other donors' samples. The sequenced material came from axillary lymph node tissue.

This CDR3 reads CASPPTGQETQYF. Here the CDR3 DNA reads TGTGCCAGCCCCCCGACTGGCCAAGAGACCCAGTACTTC. V and J are TRBV12-3 or TRBV12-4 and TRBJ2-5; D remains ambiguous. V gave up 8 bases and J gave up 1 base, with 11 bases separating them. This CDR3 region has 13 residues.